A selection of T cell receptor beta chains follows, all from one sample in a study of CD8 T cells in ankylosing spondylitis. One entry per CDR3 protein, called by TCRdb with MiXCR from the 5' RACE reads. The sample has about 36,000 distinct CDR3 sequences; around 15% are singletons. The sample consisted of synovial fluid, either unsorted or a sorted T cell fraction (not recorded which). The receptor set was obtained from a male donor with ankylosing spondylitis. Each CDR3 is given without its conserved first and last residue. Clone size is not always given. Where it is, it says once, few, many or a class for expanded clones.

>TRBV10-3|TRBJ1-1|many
AIRFGTGEIGTEAF
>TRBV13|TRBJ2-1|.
ASGGLAPRNYYNEQF
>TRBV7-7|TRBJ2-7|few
ASSPDGAYEQY
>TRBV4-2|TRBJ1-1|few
ASSQVNVMNTEAF
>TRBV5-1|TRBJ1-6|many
ASGSDGYNSPLH
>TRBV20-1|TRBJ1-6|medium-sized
SAGDRNYNSPLH
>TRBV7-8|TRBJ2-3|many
ASSLDGGASDTQY
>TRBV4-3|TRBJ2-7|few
ASSQDQRFSYEQY
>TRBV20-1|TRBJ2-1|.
SAVPYNEQF
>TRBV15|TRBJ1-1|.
ATSRDDPVNTEAF